One TCR beta chain is described in this entry. Other DNA variants within this sample encode the same CDR3. V was cut by 2 bases and J by 10 bases, with 24 bases left in between. CDR3 size: 17 residues. Germline values: CDR1 LNHDA, CDR2 SQIVND (reference sequence). The data stem from a study of blood T cell repertoires in COVID-19. Looking at the study overall: Samples came from the United States, Italy and Spain, spanning acute and convalescent COVID-19. PBMCs, B-cell-depleted T cells, or T cells were the source of the cDNA or gDNA that made up the material.

All enrollees were roughly 18 to 100 years old and from approximately 24 US areas. Clones were sequenced by immunoSEQ multiplex PCR, and TCRdb holds only the in-frame ones, with some missing. The sample contains 290,000 or so clones, approximately 86% of which appear only once. This receptor was identified in a woman between 18 and 29 years old who had recovered from COVID-19. The source material was PBMCs or T cells enriched from blood (not recorded which). The rearrangement joins TRBV19 to TRBJ2-1; D possibly corresponds to TRBD2 (5 bases). CDR3 coding DNA: TGTGCCAGTAGTATACTTAGTATTAGCGTTCCCTTTCGGGAGCAGTTCTTC. The encoded protein is CASSILSISVPFREQFF.